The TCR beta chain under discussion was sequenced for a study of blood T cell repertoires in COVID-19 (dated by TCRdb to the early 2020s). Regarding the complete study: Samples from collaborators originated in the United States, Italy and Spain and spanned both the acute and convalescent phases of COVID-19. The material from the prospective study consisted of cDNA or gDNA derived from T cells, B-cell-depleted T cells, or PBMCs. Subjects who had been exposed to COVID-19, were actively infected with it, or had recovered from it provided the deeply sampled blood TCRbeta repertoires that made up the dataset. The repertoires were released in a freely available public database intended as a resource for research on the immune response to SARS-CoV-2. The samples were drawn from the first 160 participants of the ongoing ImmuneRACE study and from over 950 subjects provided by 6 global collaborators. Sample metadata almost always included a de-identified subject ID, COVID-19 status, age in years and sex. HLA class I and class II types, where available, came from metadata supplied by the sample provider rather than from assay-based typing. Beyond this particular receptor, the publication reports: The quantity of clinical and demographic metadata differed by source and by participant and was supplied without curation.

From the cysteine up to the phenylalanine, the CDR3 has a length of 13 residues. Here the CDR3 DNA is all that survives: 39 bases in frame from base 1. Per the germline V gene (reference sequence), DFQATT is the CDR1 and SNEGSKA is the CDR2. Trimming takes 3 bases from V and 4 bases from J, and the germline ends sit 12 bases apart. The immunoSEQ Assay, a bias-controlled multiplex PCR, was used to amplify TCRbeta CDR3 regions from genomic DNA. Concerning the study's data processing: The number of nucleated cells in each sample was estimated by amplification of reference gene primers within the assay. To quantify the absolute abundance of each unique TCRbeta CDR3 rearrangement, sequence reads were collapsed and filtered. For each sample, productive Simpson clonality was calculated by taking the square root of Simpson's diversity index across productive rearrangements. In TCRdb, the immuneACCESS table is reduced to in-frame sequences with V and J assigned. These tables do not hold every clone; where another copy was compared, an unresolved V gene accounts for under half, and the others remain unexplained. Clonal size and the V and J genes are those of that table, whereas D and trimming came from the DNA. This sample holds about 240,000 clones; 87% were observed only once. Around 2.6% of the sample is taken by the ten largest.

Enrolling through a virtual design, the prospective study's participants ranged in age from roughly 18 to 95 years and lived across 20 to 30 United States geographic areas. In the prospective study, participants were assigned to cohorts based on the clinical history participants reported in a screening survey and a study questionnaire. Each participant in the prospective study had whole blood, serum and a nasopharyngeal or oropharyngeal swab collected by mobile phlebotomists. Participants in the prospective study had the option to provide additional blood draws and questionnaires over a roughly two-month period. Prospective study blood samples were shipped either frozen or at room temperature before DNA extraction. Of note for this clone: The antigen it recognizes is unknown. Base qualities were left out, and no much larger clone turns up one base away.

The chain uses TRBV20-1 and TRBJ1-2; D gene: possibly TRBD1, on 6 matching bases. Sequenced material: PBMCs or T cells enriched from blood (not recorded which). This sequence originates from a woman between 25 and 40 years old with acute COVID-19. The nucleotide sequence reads TGCAGTGCTAGTCCCAGGGGCAGCTATGGCTACACCTTC. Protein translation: CSASPRGSYGYTF.